The 10 T cell receptor beta chains below were found in one sample sequenced in a study of blood T cell repertoires in COVID-19. TCRdb keeps only in-frame clones here, not all; method: immunoSEQ multiplex PCR. The sample has roughly 330,000 clones, approximately 88% seen once. Sample: peripheral blood. The receptors derive from a man aged 25-45 years with COVID-19, enrolled during active disease.

The chain is built from TRBV7-3 and TRBJ2-5, with D perhaps matching TRBD2 (5 bases). Trimming took off 2 bases at V and 5 bases at J, with 12 bases between the two ends. Germline CDR1 SGHTA, CDR2 FQGTGA. The CDR3 length is 14 residues. The CDR3 DNA is TGTGCCAGCAGCTTAGCGGACTCCAGGGAGACCCAGTACTTC. It yields the protein CASSLADSRETQYF.

V usage is TRBV4-3 and J usage is TRBJ2-6; 7 positions agree with TRBD2. The CDR3 spans 15 residues. The J segment lost 0 bases and the V segment lost 4 bases, leaving 0 bases of the junction unmatched. In germline, CDR1 is LGHNA, CDR2 YSLEER. Here the CDR3 DNA reads TGCGCCAGCAGCCGCGGGAGCTCTGGGGCCAACGTCCTGACTTTC. This translates into CASSRGSSGANVLTF.

The V gene is TRBV11-2, the J gene TRBJ1-2; D might be TRBD1 (5 bases). There are 17 residues in the CDR3. The ends were cut back, 3 bases at V and 0 bases at J, with 17 bases in the middle. Germline loops: CDR1 SGHAT, CDR2 FQNNGV. The CDR3 loop reads CASSFKARGSPNYGYTF. The CDR3 nucleotides read TGTGCCAGCAGCTTTAAGGCAAGGGGCTCCCCTAACTATGGCTACACCTTC.

This clone has only a few counts. The genes are TRBV7-3 and TRBJ1-1, with D tentatively TRBD1 (6 bases). V lost 2 bases and J lost 3, with 7 bases in between. The CDR3 has 13 amino acids. The germline V gene has CDR1 SGHTA and CDR2 FQGTGA. The CDR3 loop reads CASSLYRDTEAFF. The CDR3 coding sequence is TGTGCCAGCAGCTTATACAGGGACACTGAAGCTTTCTTT.

The chain recombines TRBV7-3 with TRBJ1-1; D may be TRBD1 (5 bases). V lost 6 bases to trimming and J lost 8 bases, with 19 bases between them. Germline V CDR1 and CDR2: SGHTA, FQGTGA. This CDR3 has 14 amino acids. The CDR3 DNA sequence: TGTGCCAGCAGACCGCCCGGGCCCCCAGGGGAAGCTTTCTTT. This codes for CASRPPGPPGEAFF. The entire variable domain, with the rest obtained from reference TRBV7-3 and TRBJ1-1, is as follows: GAGVSQTPSNKVTEKGKYVELRCDPISGHTALYWYRQSLGQGPEFLIYFQGTGAADDSGLPNDRFFAVRPEGSVSTLKIQRTERGDSAVYLCASRPPGPPGEAFFGQGTRLTVV.

The chain has TRBV19 and TRBJ2-7; 8 nucleotides line up with TRBD1. The J segment lost 3 bases and the V segment lost 3 bases, leaving 4 bases of the junction unmatched. In germline, CDR1 is LNHDA, CDR2 SQIVND (reference sequence). The CDR3 extends over 14 amino acids. The CDR3 loop reads CASSIRGQNYEQYF. The CDR3 nucleotides read TGTGCCAGTAGTATCAGGGGGCAAAACTACGAGCAGTACTTC.

In this sample, this clone turned up once. The rearrangement joins TRBV21-1 to TRBJ1-4; TRBD1, as called in the table, went unchecked against the DNA. TRBV21-1 counts as a pseudogene. The CDR3 contains 14 residues. The CDR3 loop is CASSKTRLREKLFF. The CDR3 nucleotides are TGTGCCAGCAGCAAGACACGTTTAAGGGAAAAACTGTTTTTT.

The rearrangement uses TRBV7-3 and TRBJ2-3; no reliable D call. The germline V gene encodes CDR1 SGHTA and CDR2 FQGTGA. The CDR3 contains 13 residues. The V end was cut by 3 bases, the J end by 8 bases, with 12 bases between. As DNA, the CDR3 is TGTGCCAGCAGCTTGAATGCGTTTGGTACGCAGTATTTT. This gives the protein CASSLNAFGTQYF.

The J gene is TRBJ2-5, the V gene TRBV5-1; 8 positions agree with TRBD1. With V trimmed by 4 bases and J by 3 bases, 8 bases remained unmatched. The CDR3 has 15 residues. Germline V CDR1 and CDR2: SGHRS, YFSETQ. The DNA of the CDR3 is TGCGCCAGCAGCGACCCCCAGGGGGCAGAAGAGACCCAGTACTTC. This encodes CASSDPQGAEETQYF.

This chain connects TRBV10-2 to TRBJ1-1; weak D call: TRBD1 (5 bases). CDR3 size: 15 residues. Trimming removed 3 bases from V and 6 bases from J, with 17 bases in between. The germline CDR1 and CDR2 sequences are WSHSY and SAAADI. CDR3 amino acids: CASSEVGRAVAEAFF. The CDR3 DNA is TGCGCCAGCAGTGAAGTTGGCAGGGCTGTTGCTGAAGCTTTCTTT.